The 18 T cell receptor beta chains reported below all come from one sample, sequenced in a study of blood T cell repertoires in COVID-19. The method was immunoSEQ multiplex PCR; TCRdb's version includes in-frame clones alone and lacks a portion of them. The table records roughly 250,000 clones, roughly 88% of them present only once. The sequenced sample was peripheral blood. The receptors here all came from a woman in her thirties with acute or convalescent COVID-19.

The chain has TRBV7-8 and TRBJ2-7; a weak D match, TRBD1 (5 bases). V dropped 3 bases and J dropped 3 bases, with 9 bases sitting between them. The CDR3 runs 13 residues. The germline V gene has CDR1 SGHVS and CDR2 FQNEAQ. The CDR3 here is CASSFATDYEQYF. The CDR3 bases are TGTGCCAGCAGCTTTGCGACAGACTACGAGCAGTACTTC.

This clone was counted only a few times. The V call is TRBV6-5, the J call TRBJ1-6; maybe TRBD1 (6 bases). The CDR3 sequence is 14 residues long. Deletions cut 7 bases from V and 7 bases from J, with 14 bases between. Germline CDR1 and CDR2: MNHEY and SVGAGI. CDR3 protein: CASTETGRNSPLHF. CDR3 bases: TGTGCCAGCACCGAGACAGGAAGAAATTCACCCCTCCACTTT.

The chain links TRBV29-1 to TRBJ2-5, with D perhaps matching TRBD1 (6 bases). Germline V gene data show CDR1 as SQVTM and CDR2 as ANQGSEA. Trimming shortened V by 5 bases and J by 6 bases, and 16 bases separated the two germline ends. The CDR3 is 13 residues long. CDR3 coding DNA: TGCAGCGTTATCCCAGGGGCGGTAAAGACCCAGTACTTC. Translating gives CSVIPGAVKTQYF.

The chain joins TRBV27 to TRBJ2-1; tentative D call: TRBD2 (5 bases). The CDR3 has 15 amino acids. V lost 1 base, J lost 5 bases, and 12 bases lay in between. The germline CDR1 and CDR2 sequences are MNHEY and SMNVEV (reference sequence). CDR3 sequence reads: CASSLFSATNNEQFF. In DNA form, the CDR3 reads TGTGCCAGCAGTTTATTTAGCGCTACTAACAATGAGCAGTTCTTC.

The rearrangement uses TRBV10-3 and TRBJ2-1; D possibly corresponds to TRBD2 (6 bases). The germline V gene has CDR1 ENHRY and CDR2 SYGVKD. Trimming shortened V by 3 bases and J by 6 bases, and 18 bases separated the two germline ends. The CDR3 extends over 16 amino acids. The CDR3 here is CAISEPTRGTLNEQFF. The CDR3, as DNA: TGTGCCATCAGTGAACCGACTAGAGGGACCCTCAATGAGCAGTTCTTC.

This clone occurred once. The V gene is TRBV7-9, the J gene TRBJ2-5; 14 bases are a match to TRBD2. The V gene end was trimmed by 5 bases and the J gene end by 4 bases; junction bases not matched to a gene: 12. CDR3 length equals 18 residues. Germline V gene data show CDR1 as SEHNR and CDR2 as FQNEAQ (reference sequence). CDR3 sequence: CASSATGLAGGPTETQYF. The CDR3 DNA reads TGTGCCAGCAGCGCAACCGGACTAGCGGGAGGTCCGACAGAGACCCAGTACTTC.

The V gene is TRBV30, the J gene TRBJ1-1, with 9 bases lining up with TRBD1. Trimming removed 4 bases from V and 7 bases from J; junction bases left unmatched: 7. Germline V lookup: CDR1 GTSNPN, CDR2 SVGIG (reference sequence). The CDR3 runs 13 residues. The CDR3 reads CAWNQQGAGEAFF. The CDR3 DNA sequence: TGTGCCTGGAATCAACAGGGGGCGGGTGAAGCTTTCTTT.

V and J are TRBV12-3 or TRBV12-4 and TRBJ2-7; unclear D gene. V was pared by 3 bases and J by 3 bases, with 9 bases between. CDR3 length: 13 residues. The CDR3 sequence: CASSLAENYEQYF. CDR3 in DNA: TGTGCCAGCAGTTTGGCGGAAAACTACGAGCAGTACTTC.

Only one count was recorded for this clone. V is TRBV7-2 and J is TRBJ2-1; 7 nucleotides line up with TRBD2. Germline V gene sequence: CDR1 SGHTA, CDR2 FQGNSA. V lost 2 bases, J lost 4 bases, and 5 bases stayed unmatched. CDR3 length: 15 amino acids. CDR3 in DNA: TGTGCCAGCAGCTTACAGCGGGAAAGGTACAATGAGCAGTTCTTC. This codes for CASSLQRERYNEQFF. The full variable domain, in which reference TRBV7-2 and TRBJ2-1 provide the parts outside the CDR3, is GAGVSQSPSNKVTEKGKDVELRCDPISGHTALYWYRQSLGQGLEFLIYFQGNSAPDKSGLPSDRFSAERTGGSVSTLTIQRTQQEDSAVYLCASSLQRERYNEQFFGPGTRLTVL.

The CDR3 region is CASSSNREPVSSGANVLTF. The CDR3 DNA sequence: TGTGCCAGCAGCTCAAACAGGGAGCCCGTGAGCTCTGGGGCCAACGTCCTGACTTTC. This chain joins TRBV9 and TRBJ2-6, with D possibly TRBD1 on 6 matching bases. V was clipped by 4 bases and J by 0 bases, with 20 bases between them. The length of the CDR3 is 19 residues. Germline V gives CDR1 SGDLS, CDR2 YYNGEE.

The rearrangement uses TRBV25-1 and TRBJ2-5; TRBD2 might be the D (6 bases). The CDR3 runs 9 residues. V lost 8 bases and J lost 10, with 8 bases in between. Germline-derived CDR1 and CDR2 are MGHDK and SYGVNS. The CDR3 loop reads CASAGRQYF. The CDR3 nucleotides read TGTGCCAGCGCGGGGCGCCAGTACTTC.

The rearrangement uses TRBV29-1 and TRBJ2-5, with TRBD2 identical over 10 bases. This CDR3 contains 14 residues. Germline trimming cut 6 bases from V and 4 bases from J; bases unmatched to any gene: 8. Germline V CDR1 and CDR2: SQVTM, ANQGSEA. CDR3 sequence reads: CSVGKREGRETQYF. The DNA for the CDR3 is TGCAGCGTCGGAAAGCGGGAGGGCCGAGAGACCCAGTACTTC.

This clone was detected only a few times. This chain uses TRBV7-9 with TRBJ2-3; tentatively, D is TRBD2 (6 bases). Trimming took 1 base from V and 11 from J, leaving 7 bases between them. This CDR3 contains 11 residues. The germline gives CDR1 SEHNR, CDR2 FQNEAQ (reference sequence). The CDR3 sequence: CASSLGAGQYF. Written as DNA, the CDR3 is TGTGCCAGCAGCTTAGGAGCGGGGCAGTATTTT.

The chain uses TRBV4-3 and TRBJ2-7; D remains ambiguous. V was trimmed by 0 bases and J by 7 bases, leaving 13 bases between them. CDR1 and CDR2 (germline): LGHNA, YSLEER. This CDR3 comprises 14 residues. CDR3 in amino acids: CASSQDHALREQYF. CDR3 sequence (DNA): TGCGCCAGCAGCCAAGACCACGCCCTGCGGGAGCAGTACTTC.

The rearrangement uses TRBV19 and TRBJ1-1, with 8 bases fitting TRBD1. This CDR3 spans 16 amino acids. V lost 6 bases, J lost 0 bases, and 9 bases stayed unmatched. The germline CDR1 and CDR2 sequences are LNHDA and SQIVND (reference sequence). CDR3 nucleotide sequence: TGTGCCAGTAGCCGGACAGGGCGGCCTATGAACACTGAAGCTTTCTTT. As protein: CASSRTGRPMNTEAFF.

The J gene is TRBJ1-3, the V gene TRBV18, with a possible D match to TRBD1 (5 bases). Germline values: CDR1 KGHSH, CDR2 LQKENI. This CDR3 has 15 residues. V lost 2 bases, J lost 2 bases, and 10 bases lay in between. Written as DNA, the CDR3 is TGTGCCAGCTCACCAACGGGGGTGACTGGAAACACCATATATTTT. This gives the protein CASSPTGVTGNTIYF.

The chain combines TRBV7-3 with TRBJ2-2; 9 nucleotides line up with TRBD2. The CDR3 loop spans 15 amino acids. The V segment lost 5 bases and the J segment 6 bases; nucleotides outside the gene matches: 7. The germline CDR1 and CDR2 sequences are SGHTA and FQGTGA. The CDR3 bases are TGTGCCAGCAGCCAACCGGGACTAGCAGCCGGGGAGCTGTTTTTT. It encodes CASSQPGLAAGELFF.

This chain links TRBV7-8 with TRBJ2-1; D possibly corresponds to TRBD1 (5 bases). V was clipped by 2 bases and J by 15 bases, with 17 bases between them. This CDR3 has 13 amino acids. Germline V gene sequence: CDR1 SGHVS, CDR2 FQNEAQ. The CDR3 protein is CASSLRWTTSGFF. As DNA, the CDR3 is TGTGCCAGCAGCTTACGCTGGACAACCTCCGGGTTCTTC. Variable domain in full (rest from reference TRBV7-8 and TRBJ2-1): GAGVSQSPRYKVAKRGQDVALRCDPISGHVSLFWYQQALGQGPEFLTYFQNEAQLDKSGLPSDRFFAERPEGSVSTLKIQRTQQEDSAVYLCASSLRWTTSGFFGPGTRLTVL.